The 7 T cell receptor beta chains given below trace back to one sample, sequenced in a study of T cells after yellow fever vaccination. TCRdb ran MiXCR on the 5' RACE reads and lists one entry per CDR3 protein. The sample lists 200,000 to 300,000 distinct CDR3 sequences, approximately 6.3% occurring once. The sequences come from CD4+ T cells sorted from PBMCs, collected on the day of the yellow fever booster vaccination. The receptors were sampled from a man younger than 45 who received the YFV17D yellow fever vaccine.

This clonotype was seen a few times. The V call is TRBV7-2, the J call TRBJ2-2; no clear D gene. This CDR3 is 13 amino acids long. The germline V gene encodes CDR1 SGHTA and CDR2 FQGNSA. The germline V and J ends were trimmed by 1 base and 7 bases, with 7 bases remaining between them. DNA for the CDR3: TGTGCCAGCAGCTTAGGCTACCGCGGGGAGCTGTTTTTT. It translates to CASSLGYRGELFF.

This clonotype was seen at least ten times. The chain uses TRBV6-2 or TRBV6-3 and TRBJ2-2, with D uncertain. The CDR3 covers 13 residues. CDR1 and CDR2 from the germline V gene are MNHEY and SVGEGT. The germline V and J ends were trimmed by 2 bases and 4 bases, with 5 bases remaining between them. This CDR3 is CASSYVGTGELFF. The CDR3 nucleotides are TGTGCCAGCAGTTACGTCGGCACCGGGGAGCTGTTTTTT.

There are a few counts of this clonotype. The genes are TRBV21-1 and TRBJ2-6. TRBV21-1 is a pseudogene. This CDR3 has 14 amino acids. The CDR3 reads CARIHRPGANVLTF. In DNA form, the CDR3 reads TGTGCCAGAATACACAGGCCTGGGGCCAACGTCCTGACTTTC.

This clonotype has a count of ten or more. V gene TRBV7-9 combines with J gene TRBJ2-3; the D is unclear. Germline lookup yields CDR1 SEHNR and CDR2 FQNEAQ (reference sequence). Trimming removed 3 bases from V and 4 bases from J, with 5 bases in between. The CDR3 runs 12 residues. The CDR3 reads CASSLPADTQYF. The CDR3 DNA follows: TGTGCCAGCAGCTTGCCTGCAGATACGCAGTATTTT.

As to this clonotype: A read error is possible here, since a much larger clone lies one base away. The rearrangement uses TRBV7-6 and TRBJ2-3, with a tentative D call TRBD2 (6 bases). The CDR3 is 14 residues long. V was cut by 8 bases and J by 2 bases, with 14 bases left in between. CDR1 and CDR2 (germline): SGHVS, FNYEAQ. CDR3 residues: CASGYSGITDTQYF. The CDR3 coding sequence is TGTGCCAGCGGCTATAGCGGTATCACAGATACGCAGTATTTT.

This clonotype has a count of ten or more. The chain carries TRBV5-5 and TRBJ2-4, with 8 bases matching TRBD1. The CDR3 is made up of 14 amino acids. Germline CDR1 SGHKS, CDR2 YYEKEE (reference sequence). V trimming: 2 bases; J trimming: 7 bases; junction bases outside the gene matches: 5. In nucleotides, the CDR3 is TGTGCCAGCAGCTTCGGACAGGGAGTCAACATTCAGTACTTC. This codes for CASSFGQGVNIQYF.

In its sample, this clonotype was seen many times. The chain uses TRBV6-2 or TRBV6-3 and TRBJ2-7; D tentatively fits TRBD1 or TRBD2 (7 bases each). The V end was cut by 5 bases, the J end by 5 bases, with 25 bases between. Germline loops: CDR1 MNHEY, CDR2 SVGEGT. The CDR3 is made up of 17 amino acids. The CDR3 sequence is CASSTGTATSSVDEQYF. The CDR3 DNA follows: TGTGCCAGCAGTACCGGGACAGCGACTAGCTCAGTTGACGAGCAGTACTTC.